This T cell receptor (beta chain) came from a study of cytotoxic CD8 clonotypes in ibrutinib-treated CLL. Study findings and constraints: Clonality went higher at ibrutinib response and then dropped back toward baseline at progression.

Generated by immunoSEQ multiplex PCR, the TCRdb table keeps only in-frame clones and is missing some. The sample has fewer than 70,000 clones; about 65% are singletons. In the case of this clone: Its target is not known.

CDR3 length: 17 residues. Per the germline V gene, CDR1 is SGDLS and CDR2 is YYNGEE. V shed 4 bases, J shed 6 bases, and the junction held 14 bases outside the gene matches. The sequencing used PBMCs, collected after 12 months of ibrutinib treatment. The genes are TRBV9 and TRBJ2-1, with TRBD1 matching 9 bases. This sequence originates from a human donor with chronic lymphocytic leukemia. The CDR3 here is CASSPGTGIGWFNEQFF. DNA of the CDR3: TGTGCCAGCAGCCCCGGGACAGGGATCGGCTGGTTCAATGAGCAGTTCTTC.